This entry is about one T cell receptor beta chain. The antigen is not known. This specimen belongs to a study of post-analysis software for immune sequencing data. Turning to the study itself: Clinical courses comprised relapsing-remitting, secondary progressive and progressive-relapsing multiple sclerosis.

Prepared libraries of TCR beta cDNA carried unique molecular identifiers. Each sample of about 0.95 to 11 million input T cells yielded 500,000 or so cDNA molecules, so each molecule approximated one T cell. TCRdb passed the PCR reads through MiXCR, listing each CDR3 protein once. The sample carries 800,000 to 950,000 distinct CDR3 sequences, around 53% recorded once. Overall study findings and caveats: Samples from a shared batch, those prepared together, strongly co-clustered by F measure. Elevated frequency relative to controls characterized four or five TRBV segments in patients, TRBV5-6, TRBV5-1 and TRBV20-1 among them. The normalized Chao1 diversity of multiple sclerosis patients was significantly lower than that of controls.

Germline CDR1 is SQVTM and CDR2 is ANQGSEA. Trimming took off 4 bases at V and 2 bases at J, with 16 bases between the two ends. The CDR3 is 15 amino acids. The material sequenced was blood. The chain has TRBV29-1 and TRBJ2-3; D call uncertain. The clonotype originates from a girl between 5 and 17 years old with multiple sclerosis. CDR3 in amino acids: CSVGQFGTDTDTQYF. The CDR3 DNA follows: TGCAGCGTTGGGCAGTTTGGAACAGACACAGATACGCAGTATTTT.